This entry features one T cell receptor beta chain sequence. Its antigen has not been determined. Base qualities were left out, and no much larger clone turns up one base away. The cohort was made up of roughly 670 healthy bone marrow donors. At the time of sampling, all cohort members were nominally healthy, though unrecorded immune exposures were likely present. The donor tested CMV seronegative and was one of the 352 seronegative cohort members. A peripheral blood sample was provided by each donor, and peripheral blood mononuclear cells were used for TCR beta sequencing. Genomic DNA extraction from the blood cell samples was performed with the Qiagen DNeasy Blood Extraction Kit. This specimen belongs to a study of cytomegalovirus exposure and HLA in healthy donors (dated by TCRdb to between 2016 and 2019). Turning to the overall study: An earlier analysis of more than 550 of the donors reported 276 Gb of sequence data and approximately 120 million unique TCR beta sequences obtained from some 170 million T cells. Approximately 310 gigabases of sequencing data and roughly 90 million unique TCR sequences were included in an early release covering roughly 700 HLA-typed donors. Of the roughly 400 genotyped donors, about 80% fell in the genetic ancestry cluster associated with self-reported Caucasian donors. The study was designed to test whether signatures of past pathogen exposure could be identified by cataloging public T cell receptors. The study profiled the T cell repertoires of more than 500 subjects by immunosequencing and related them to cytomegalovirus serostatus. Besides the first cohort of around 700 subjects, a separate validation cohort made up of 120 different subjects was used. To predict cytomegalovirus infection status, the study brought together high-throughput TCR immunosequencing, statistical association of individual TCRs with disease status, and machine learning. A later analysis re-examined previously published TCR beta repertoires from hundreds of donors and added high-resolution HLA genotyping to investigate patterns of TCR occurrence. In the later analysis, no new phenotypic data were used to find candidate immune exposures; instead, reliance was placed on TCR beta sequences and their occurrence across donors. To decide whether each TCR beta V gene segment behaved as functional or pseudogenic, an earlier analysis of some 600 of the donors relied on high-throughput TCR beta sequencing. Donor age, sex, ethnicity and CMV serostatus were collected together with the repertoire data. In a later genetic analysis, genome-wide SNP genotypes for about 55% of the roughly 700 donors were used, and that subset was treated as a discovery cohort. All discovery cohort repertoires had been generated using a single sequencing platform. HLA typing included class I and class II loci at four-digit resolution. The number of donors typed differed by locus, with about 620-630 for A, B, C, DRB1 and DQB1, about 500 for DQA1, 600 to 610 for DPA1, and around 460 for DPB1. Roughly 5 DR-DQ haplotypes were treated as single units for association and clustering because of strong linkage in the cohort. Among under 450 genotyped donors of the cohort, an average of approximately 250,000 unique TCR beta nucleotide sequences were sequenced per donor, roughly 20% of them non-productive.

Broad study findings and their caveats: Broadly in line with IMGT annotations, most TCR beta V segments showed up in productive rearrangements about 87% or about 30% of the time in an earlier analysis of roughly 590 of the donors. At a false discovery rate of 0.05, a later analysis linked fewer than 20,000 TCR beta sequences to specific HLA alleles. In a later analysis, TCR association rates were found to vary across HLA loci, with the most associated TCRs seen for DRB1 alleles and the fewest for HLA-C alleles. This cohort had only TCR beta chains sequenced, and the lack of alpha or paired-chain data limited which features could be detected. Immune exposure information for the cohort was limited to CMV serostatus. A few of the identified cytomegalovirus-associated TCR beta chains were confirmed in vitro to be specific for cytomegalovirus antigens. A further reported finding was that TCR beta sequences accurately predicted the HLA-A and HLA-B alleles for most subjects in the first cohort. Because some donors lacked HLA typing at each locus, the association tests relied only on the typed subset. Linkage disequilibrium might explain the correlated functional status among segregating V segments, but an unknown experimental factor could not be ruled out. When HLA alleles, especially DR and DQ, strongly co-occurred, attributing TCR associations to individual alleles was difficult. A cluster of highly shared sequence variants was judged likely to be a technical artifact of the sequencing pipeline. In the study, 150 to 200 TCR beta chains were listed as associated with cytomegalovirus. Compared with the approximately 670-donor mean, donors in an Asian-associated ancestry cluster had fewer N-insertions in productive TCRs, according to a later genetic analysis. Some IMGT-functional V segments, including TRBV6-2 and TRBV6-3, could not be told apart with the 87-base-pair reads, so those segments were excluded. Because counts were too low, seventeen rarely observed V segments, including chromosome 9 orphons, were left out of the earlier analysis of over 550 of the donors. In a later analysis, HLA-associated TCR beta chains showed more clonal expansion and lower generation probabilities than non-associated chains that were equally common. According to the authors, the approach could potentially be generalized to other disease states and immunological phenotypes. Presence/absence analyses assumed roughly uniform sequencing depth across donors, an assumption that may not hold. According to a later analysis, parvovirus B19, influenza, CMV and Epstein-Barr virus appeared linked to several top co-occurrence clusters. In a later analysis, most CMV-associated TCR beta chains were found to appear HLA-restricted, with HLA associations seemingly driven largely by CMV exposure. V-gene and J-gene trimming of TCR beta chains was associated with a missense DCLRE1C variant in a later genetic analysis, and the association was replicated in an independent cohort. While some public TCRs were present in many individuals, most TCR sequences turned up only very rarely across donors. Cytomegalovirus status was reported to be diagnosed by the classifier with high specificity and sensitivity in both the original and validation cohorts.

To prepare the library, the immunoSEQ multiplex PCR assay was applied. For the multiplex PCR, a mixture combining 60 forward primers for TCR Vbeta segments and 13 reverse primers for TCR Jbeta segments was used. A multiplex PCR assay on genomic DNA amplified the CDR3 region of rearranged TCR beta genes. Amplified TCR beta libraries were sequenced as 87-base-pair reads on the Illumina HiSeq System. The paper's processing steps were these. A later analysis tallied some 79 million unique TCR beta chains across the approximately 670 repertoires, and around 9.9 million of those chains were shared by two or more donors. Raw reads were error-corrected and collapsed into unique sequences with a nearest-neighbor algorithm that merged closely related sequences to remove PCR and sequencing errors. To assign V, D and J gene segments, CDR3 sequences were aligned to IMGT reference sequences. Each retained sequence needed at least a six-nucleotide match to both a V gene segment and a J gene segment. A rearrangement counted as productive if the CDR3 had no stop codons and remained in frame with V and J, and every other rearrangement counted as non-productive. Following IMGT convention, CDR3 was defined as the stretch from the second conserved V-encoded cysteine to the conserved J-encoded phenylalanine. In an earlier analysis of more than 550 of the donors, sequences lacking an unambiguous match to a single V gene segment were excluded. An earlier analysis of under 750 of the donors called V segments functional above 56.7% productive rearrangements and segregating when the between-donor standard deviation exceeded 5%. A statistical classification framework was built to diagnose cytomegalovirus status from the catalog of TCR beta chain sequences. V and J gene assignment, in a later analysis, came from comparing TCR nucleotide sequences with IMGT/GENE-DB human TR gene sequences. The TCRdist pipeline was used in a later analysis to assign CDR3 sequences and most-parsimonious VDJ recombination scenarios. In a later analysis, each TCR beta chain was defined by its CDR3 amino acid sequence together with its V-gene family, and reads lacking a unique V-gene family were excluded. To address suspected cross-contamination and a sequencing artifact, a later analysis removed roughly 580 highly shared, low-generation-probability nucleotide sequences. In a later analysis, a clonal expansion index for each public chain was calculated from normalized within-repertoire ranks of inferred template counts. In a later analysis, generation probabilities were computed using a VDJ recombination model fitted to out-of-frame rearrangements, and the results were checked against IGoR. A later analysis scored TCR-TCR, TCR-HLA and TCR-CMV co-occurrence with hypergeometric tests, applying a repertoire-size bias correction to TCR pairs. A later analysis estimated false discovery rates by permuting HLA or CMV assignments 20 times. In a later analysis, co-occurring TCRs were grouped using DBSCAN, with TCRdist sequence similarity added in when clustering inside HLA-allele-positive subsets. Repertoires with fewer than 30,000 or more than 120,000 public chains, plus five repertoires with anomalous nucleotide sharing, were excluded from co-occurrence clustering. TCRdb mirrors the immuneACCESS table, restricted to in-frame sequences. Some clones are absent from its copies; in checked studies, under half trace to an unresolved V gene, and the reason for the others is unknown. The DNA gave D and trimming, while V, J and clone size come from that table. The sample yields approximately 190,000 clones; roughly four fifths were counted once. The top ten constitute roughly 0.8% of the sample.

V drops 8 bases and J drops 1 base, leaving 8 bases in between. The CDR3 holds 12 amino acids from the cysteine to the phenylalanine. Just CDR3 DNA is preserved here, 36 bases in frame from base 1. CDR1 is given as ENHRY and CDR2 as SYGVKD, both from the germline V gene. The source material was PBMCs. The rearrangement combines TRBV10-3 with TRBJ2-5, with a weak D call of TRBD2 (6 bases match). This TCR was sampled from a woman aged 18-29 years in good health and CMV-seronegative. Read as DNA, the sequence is TGTGCCATCGGGACTTCCCAAGAGACCCAGTACTTC. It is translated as CAIGTSQETQYF.